The T cell receptor (beta chain) described here comes from a study of early T cells in non-severe SARS-CoV-2 infection. Per germline, CDR1 SNHLY and CDR2 FYNNEI. This CDR3 has 15 residues. The germline V and J ends were trimmed by 4 bases and 0 bases, with 11 bases remaining between them. TCRdb reprocessed the 5' RACE reads with MiXCR, giving one entry per CDR3 protein. Of 45,000 or so distinct CDR3 sequences listed, more than 6.5% are singletons. The sequence was obtained from an adult who was a healthcare worker with PCR-confirmed SARS-CoV-2 infection or an uninfected control (not recorded which). Sequenced sample: whole blood. The V call is TRBV2, the J call TRBJ2-3; D is unresolved. The CDR3 sequence: CASSGALGSTDTQYF. CDR3 in DNA: TGTGCCAGCAGTGGAGCCTTAGGGAGCACAGATACGCAGTATTTT.